The 3 T cell receptor beta chains below all came from one sample that was sequenced in a study of glioma-infiltrating T cells. TCR alpha and beta CDR3 regions were amplified from RNA using iRepertoire nested multiplex PCR. TCRdb fed the multiplex PCR reads into MiXCR, producing one record per CDR3 protein. This table holds over 100,000 distinct CDR3 sequences, 25% to 30% found once. The specimen was glioma tissue, nonneoplastic brain tissue, or PBMCs (not recorded which). Receptors originate from a human donor with low-grade glioma or glioblastoma, undergoing nonglioma brain surgery, or in good health (not recorded which).

This clonotype has a count of ten or more. This chain joins TRBV18 and TRBJ2-7; D is perhaps TRBD1 or TRBD2 (5 bases each). This CDR3 contains 16 residues. The germline V gene has CDR1 KGHSH and CDR2 LQKENI. V was trimmed by 0 bases and J by 3 bases, leaving 15 bases between them. CDR3 sequence reads: CASSPPTSVGGYEQYF. The CDR3 DNA follows: TGTGCCAGCTCACCACCGACGTCCGTTGGGGGCTACGAGCAGTACTTC.

This clonotype was found many times. The V and J genes are TRBV18 and TRBJ1-3; perhaps TRBD1 as D (6 bases). Looked up from germline, CDR1 is KGHSH and CDR2 is LQKENI. Trimming took 4 bases from V and 0 from J, leaving 22 bases between them. The CDR3 is 19 residues long. The CDR3 region has the DNA TGTGCCAGCTCACTTGCCGGGACATCAACTTCGGACTCTGGAAACACCATATATTTT. It translates to CASSLAGTSTSDSGNTIYF.

Notes on this clonotype: One base away lies a much larger clone, so this may be a sequencing read error. The J gene is TRBJ2-5, the V gene TRBV29-1; D gene ambiguous. V was cut by 7 bases and J by 0 bases, with 9 bases left in between. Germline assignment: CDR1 SQVTM and CDR2 ANQGSEA. This CDR3 has 12 residues. The chain's CDR3 is CSAADDQETQYF. Here the CDR3 DNA reads TGCAGCGCTGCGGACGACCAAGAGACCCAGTACTTC.